The clone carrying this TCR beta chain was found many times. The antigen remains undetermined. This sample was taken from a study of T cells in Graves' hyperthyroidism and ophthalmopathy. The wider study: Peripheral blood draws took place at initial diagnosis, ahead of any treatment.

TCR beta CDR3 region amplification was performed from RNA transcripts. The primer set for the first-round RT-PCR of the TCR CDR3 was HTBI. TCRdb re-analysed the multiplex PCR reads in MiXCR, keeping a single row per CDR3 protein. The sample includes around 340,000 distinct CDR3 sequences, approximately 18% of them seen just once. Used for diagnoses were clinical symptoms, serum thyroxine and TRAb, thyroid ultrasound and orbital computed tomography. Study-wide points: Ophthalmopathy was separated from stable hyperthyroidism by a 13 V-J model.

This CDR3 spans 16 amino acids. The V end lost 0 bases, the J end lost 0 bases, and 11 bases lay between the germline ends. CDR1 LNHNV and CDR2 YYDKDF come from the germline V gene (reference sequence). The sequenced material came from blood. The chain couples TRBV15 to TRBJ1-2; D unresolved. The origin of this receptor is a woman in her thirties or forties with Graves' ophthalmopathy. The CDR3 DNA reads as TGTGCCACCAGCAGAGATGGGCAGGCCGCTAACTATGGCTACACCTTC. As protein: CATSRDGQAANYGYTF.